This entry lists 31 T cell receptor beta chains sequenced from one sample in a study of T cell clonotyping in hematopoietic cell transplantation. TCRdb's table, derived via immunoSEQ multiplex PCR, lists solely in-frame clones and lacks some. Among 13,000 to 15,000 clones, approximately 95% were seen once, and the ten largest hold approximately 4.5%. Material: PBMCs, obtained 30 days after allogeneic stem cell transplant. Receptors originate from a male patient aged 55 to 69 who had an allogeneic stem cell transplant from an unrelated donor, so the T cells may come from the graft donor. Some clones in this sample may be carry-over from other donors' samples.

The genes are TRBV5-1 and TRBJ2-3; unclear D gene. In germline, CDR1 is SGHRS, CDR2 YFSETQ. There are 15 residues in the CDR3. The V end was cut by 0 bases, the J end by 2 bases, with 10 bases between. CDR3 sequence reads: CASSLGQRSTDTQYF. The CDR3 region has the DNA TGCGCCAGCAGCTTGGGTCAGCGATCCACAGATACGCAGTATTTT.

This clone occurred once. The genes are TRBV14 and TRBJ2-1, with 10 nucleotides matching TRBD2. This CDR3 is 14 amino acids long. Germline trimming cut 1 base from V and 7 bases from J; bases unmatched to any gene: 1. Germline V gene data show CDR1 as SGHDN and CDR2 as FVKESK. The CDR3 loop reads CASSQGLAGNEQFF. DNA of the CDR3: TGTGCCAGCAGCCAAGGACTAGCGGGTAATGAGCAGTTCTTC.

V and J are TRBV5-1 and TRBJ1-1; D possibly corresponds to TRBD1 (5 bases). Trimming left V 0 bases short and J 1 base short, with 13 bases between. CDR1 and CDR2 (germline): SGHRS, YFSETQ. This CDR3 has 16 residues. CDR3 amino acids: CASSLGRATGNTEAFF. CDR3 nucleotides: TGCGCCAGCAGCTTGGGCAGGGCCACCGGGAACACTGAAGCTTTCTTT. Variable domain in full (rest from reference TRBV5-1 and TRBJ1-1): KAGVTQTPRYLIKTRGQQVTLSCSPISGHRSVSWYQQTPGQGLQFLFEYFSETQRNKGNFPGRFSGRQFSNSRSEMNVSTLELGDSALYLCASSLGRATGNTEAFFGQGTRLTVV.

This clone was seen once. The rearrangement links TRBV19 to TRBJ1-5, with a possible D match to TRBD1 (6 bases). CDR1 is LNHDA, CDR2 SQIVND, per germline (reference sequence). V was pared by 4 bases and J by 3 bases, with 19 bases between. The CDR3 extends over 17 amino acids. The CDR3 spells CASSTGRGGLPNQPQHF. The CDR3, as DNA: TGTGCCAGTAGTACAGGAAGGGGGGGGCTCCCCAATCAGCCCCAGCATTTT.

This clone was counted a single time. V usage is TRBV5-4 and J usage is TRBJ2-3; 7 nucleotides align to TRBD1. Germline V gene lookup returns CDR1 SGHNT and CDR2 YYREEE (reference sequence). The length of the CDR3 is 15 residues. The junction had 3 bases not matched to a gene; V was cut back by 0 bases and J by 2 bases. CDR3 DNA sequence: TGTGCCAGCAGCTTGGCGCAGGGGGTCACAGATACGCAGTATTTT. It specifies CASSLAQGVTDTQYF.

This chain joins TRBV6-6 and TRBJ1-1; maybe TRBD1 (6 bases). This CDR3 has 14 residues. The germline gives CDR1 MNHNY, CDR2 SVGAGI (reference sequence). The ends were cut back, 4 bases at V and 2 bases at J, with 11 bases in the middle. The CDR3, as DNA: TGTGCCAGCAGTTGGACAGAAACAAACACTGAAGCTTTCTTT. It encodes CASSWTETNTEAFF.

The rearrangement links TRBV27 to TRBJ2-5; unclear D gene. The CDR3 loop spans 14 amino acids. V gave up 1 base and J gave up 2 bases, with 8 bases separating them. Germline V gene data show CDR1 as MNHEY and CDR2 as SMNVEV (reference sequence). CDR3 amino acids: CASSLWAAQETQYF. The CDR3 DNA is TGTGCCAGCAGTTTATGGGCAGCTCAAGAGACCCAGTACTTC.

The J gene is TRBJ2-2, the V gene TRBV29-1, with 9 bases lining up with TRBD1. The V gene's germline CDR1 is SQVTM and CDR2 ANQGSEA. The CDR3 is 16 residues long. J gave up 5 bases and V 6 bases, and 13 bases lay outside the gene matches. This chain's CDR3 is CSVGLRQGVKTGELFF. CDR3 nucleotides: TGCAGCGTCGGCCTACGACAGGGGGTTAAGACCGGGGAGCTGTTTTTT.

The chain employs TRBV6-1 and TRBJ1-4; D gene ambiguous. Germline CDR1 is MNHNS and CDR2 is SASEGT. This CDR3 has 13 residues. Trimming stripped 1 base from V and 7 bases from J, with 7 bases between. This CDR3 is CASSEGVTEKLFF. As DNA, the CDR3 is TGTGCCAGCAGTGAAGGGGTGACTGAAAAACTGTTTTTT.

The chain couples TRBV4-3 to TRBJ1-2; D possibly corresponds to TRBD1 (6 bases). The CDR3 is made up of 15 amino acids. CDR1 LGHNA and CDR2 YSLEER come from the germline V gene. V was clipped by 0 bases and J by 2 bases, with 10 bases between them. The CDR3 region has the DNA TGCGCCAGCAGCCAAGATCGGCAGGGGAACTATGGCTACACCTTC. Protein sequence: CASSQDRQGNYGYTF.

V is TRBV25-1 and J is TRBJ2-7; D ambiguous. Trimming left V 4 bases short and J 3 bases short, with 10 bases between. CDR1 is MGHDK, CDR2 SYGVNS, per germline. CDR3 length equals 13 residues. DNA of the CDR3: TGTGCCAGCAGTGCCCCACTATACTACGAGCAGTACTTC. Translated, it gives CASSAPLYYEQYF.

The genes are TRBV7-8 and TRBJ1-1; D remains unclear. Between the trimmed V and J ends, which lost 1 base and 1 base, there was a span of 16 bases. The CDR3 spans 17 residues. The germline gives CDR1 SGHVS, CDR2 FQNEAQ. CDR3 residues: CASSLGVSRWGNTEAFF. CDR3 nucleotide sequence: TGTGCCAGCAGCTTAGGGGTATCAAGATGGGGGAACACTGAAGCTTTCTTT.

The chain has TRBV19 and TRBJ1-1; 8 bases map to TRBD1. J gave up 6 bases and V 3 bases, and 15 bases lay outside the gene matches. CDR3 size: 17 residues. CDR1 and CDR2 from the germline V gene are LNHDA and SQIVND (reference sequence). The CDR3 DNA is TGTGCCAGTAGTATCCCCCGACTGGACAGGGCGGTCGCTGAAGCTTTCTTT. Residues: CASSIPRLDRAVAEAFF.

The chain carries TRBV11-2 and TRBJ2-5; 7 bases are a match to TRBD1. The CDR3 is 13 amino acids. J was trimmed by 4 bases and V by 4 bases; bases with no gene match: 3. Per germline, CDR1 SGHAT and CDR2 FQNNGV. The chain's CDR3 is CASSWAGGETQYF. The DNA for the CDR3 is TGTGCCAGCAGCTGGGCAGGGGGAGAGACCCAGTACTTC.

The rearrangement uses TRBV19 and TRBJ1-5; D call uncertain. The CDR3 has 16 amino acids. Trimming took off 1 base at V and 8 bases at J, with 18 bases between the two ends. Germline V gives CDR1 LNHDA, CDR2 SQIVND (reference sequence). CDR3 sequence: CASSIVIFGYGKPQHF. The CDR3 bases are TGTGCCAGTAGTATAGTTATTTTTGGATACGGGAAGCCCCAGCATTTT.

The CDR3 DNA sequence: TGTGCCAGCTCGCGCGGGACAGATGAAAAACTGTTTTTT. As protein: CASSRGTDEKLFF. J is TRBJ1-4 and V is TRBV18; TRBD1 matches at 7 bases. V lost 6 bases and J lost 6; bases outside the gene matches: 4. The CDR3 is 13 residues long. CDR1 and CDR2 from the germline V gene are KGHSH and LQKENI.

The chain recombines TRBV5-1 with TRBJ1-2; 12 bases agree with TRBD1. CDR1 SGHRS and CDR2 YFSETQ come from the germline V gene. There are 15 residues in the CDR3. The junction had 4 bases not matched to a gene; V was cut back by 3 bases and J by 4 bases. This CDR3 is CASSSGQGAFYGYTF. The CDR3 DNA is TGCGCCAGCAGCTCGGGACAGGGGGCCTTCTATGGCTACACCTTC.

This clone was observed a single time. The V gene is TRBV7-2, the J gene TRBJ2-5; the D is unclear. This CDR3 is built from 13 residues. Germline CDR1 reads SGHTA; CDR2 reads FQGNSA. V lost 2 bases, J lost 3 bases, and 7 bases lay in between. The CDR3 nucleotides are TGTGCCAGCAGCTTAAGGAGAGAAGAGACCCAGTACTTC. Encoded protein: CASSLRREETQYF. Looking up the rest from reference TRBV7-2 and TRBJ2-5 gives the full variable domain: GAGVSQSPSNKVTEKGKDVELRCDPISGHTALYWYRQSLGQGLEFLIYFQGNSAPDKSGLPSDRFSAERTGGSVSTLTIQRTQQEDSAVYLCASSLRREETQYFGPGTRLLVL.

J is TRBJ2-3 and V is TRBV7-8, with TRBD2 matching 9 bases. The J segment lost 2 bases and the V segment lost 5 bases, leaving 5 bases of the junction unmatched. There are 15 residues in the CDR3. Germline V gene lookup returns CDR1 SGHVS and CDR2 FQNEAQ. For the CDR3, the DNA is TGTGCCAGCAGCCGAGCGGGGGGTTACACAGATACGCAGTATTTT. Residues: CASSRAGGYTDTQYF.

Only one count was recorded for this clone. The chain carries TRBV2 and TRBJ1-4; D gene ambiguous. CDR3 length: 12 residues. The germline V and J ends were trimmed by 7 bases and 13 bases, with 16 bases remaining between them. The germline V gene has CDR1 SNHLY and CDR2 FYNNEI. The CDR3 DNA sequence: TGTGCCAGCAAAGTTGTCGTGGACGGACTGTTTTTT. Encoded protein: CASKVVVDGLFF.

The J gene is TRBJ1-5, the V gene TRBV6-6; no definite D call. V was clipped by 6 bases and J by 0 bases, with 9 bases between them. CDR1 is MNHNY, CDR2 SVGAGI, per germline (reference sequence). This CDR3 is 14 amino acids long. CDR3 bases: TGTGCCAGCAGCTACGAAGATAGCAATCAGCCCCAGCATTTT. Protein sequence: CASSYEDSNQPQHF.

This chain joins TRBV6-5 and TRBJ2-7; 8 bases agree with TRBD1. V lost 6 bases, J lost 0 bases, and 7 bases stayed unmatched. The germline V gene encodes CDR1 MNHEY and CDR2 SVGAGI. The CDR3 covers 15 residues. CDR3 DNA sequence: TGTGCCAGCAGGGTGGACAGGGCTAGCTCCTACGAGCAGTACTTC. This sequence encodes CASRVDRASSYEQYF.

The V call is TRBV11-2, the J call TRBJ2-7; D might be TRBD1 or TRBD2, each matching 5 bases. Deletions cut 3 bases from V and 3 bases from J, with 15 bases between. The CDR3 extends over 15 amino acids. The germline gives CDR1 SGHAT, CDR2 FQNNGV. CDR3 sequence (DNA): TGTGCCAGCAGCTTTCTGGATGAGGGGAACTACGAGCAGTACTTC. This gives the protein CASSFLDEGNYEQYF.

The chain has TRBV11-1 and TRBJ2-5; no definite D call. Germline V gene data show CDR1 as SGHAT and CDR2 as FQDESV (reference sequence). With 8 bases removed from V and 5 bases from J, the gap between germline ends came to 15 bases. This CDR3 region has 13 residues. CDR3 nucleotide sequence: TGTGCCAGCTCACAGAGTGGTTGGGAGACCCAGTACTTC. Translation gives CASSQSGWETQYF.

The chain employs TRBV19 and TRBJ2-4, with D uncertain. Looked up from germline, CDR1 is LNHDA and CDR2 is SQIVND (reference sequence). This CDR3 is 14 amino acids long. Trimming pared 5 bases from V and 0 bases from J, leaving 8 bases between. CDR3 DNA: TGTGCCAGTAGTCCCGCGGTAGCCAAAAACATTCAGTACTTC. Protein: CASSPAVAKNIQYF.

The CDR3 DNA sequence: TGCGCCAGCAGCCGCGGGGGCAGTCTCAGAATCGCCGGGGAGCTGTTTTTT. This sequence encodes CASSRGGSLRIAGELFF. J is TRBJ2-2 and V is TRBV4-3, with D perhaps TRBD2 (7 bases). Germline V gene sequence: CDR1 LGHNA, CDR2 YSLEER. This CDR3 has 17 residues. The V end was cut by 4 bases, the J end by 6 bases, with 21 bases between.

The rearrangement joins TRBV5-6 to TRBJ2-7; D possibly corresponds to TRBD1 (5 bases). Germline V lookup: CDR1 SGHDT, CDR2 YYEEEE. The CDR3 is 12 residues long. V lost 2 bases to trimming and J lost 6 bases, with 9 bases between them. The CDR3 DNA reads as TGTGCCAGCAGCTTCGGTCAGGGCGAGCAGTACTTC. The encoded protein is CASSFGQGEQYF. Filled out from reference TRBV5-6 and TRBJ2-7, the complete variable domain reads DAGVTQSPTHLIKTRGQQVTLRCSPKSGHDTVSWYQQALGQGPQFIFQYYEEEERQRGNFPDRFSGHQFPNYSSELNVNALLLGDSALYLCASSFGQGEQYFGPGTRLTVT.

The gene calls are TRBV2 and TRBJ2-2; 8 bases agree with TRBD1. CDR1 SNHLY and CDR2 FYNNEI come from the germline V gene. The V gene end was trimmed by 4 bases and the J gene end by 3 bases; junction bases not matched to a gene: 4. CDR3 length: 15 amino acids. The CDR3, as DNA: TGTGCCAGCAGTGTTCAGGGGGCGGACACCGGGGAGCTGTTTTTT. Its protein is CASSVQGADTGELFF.

The chain couples TRBV7-6 to TRBJ1-3; 9 nucleotides line up with TRBD1. CDR1 is SGHVS and CDR2 is FNYEAQ in the germline V gene. Unmatched junction bases numbered 8, after V lost 5 bases and J lost 0 bases. The CDR3 length is 17 residues. The CDR3 coding sequence is TGTGCCAGCAGCCGAGGGGACAGGGCAAACTCTGGAAACACCATATATTTT. The encoded protein is CASSRGDRANSGNTIYF.

The chain uses TRBV2 and TRBJ1-6; TRBD1 agrees at 7 bases. CDR1 and CDR2 from the germline V gene are SNHLY and FYNNEI. There are 14 residues in the CDR3. Trimming took 6 bases from V and 10 from J; bases not matched to a gene: 9. The CDR3 DNA is TGTGCCAGCAGATTCGACAGGGTCGACTCACCCCTCCACTTT. Translated, it gives CASRFDRVDSPLHF.

The chain combines TRBV21-1 with TRBJ2-7; the table names TRBD1, a call not compared with the DNA. TRBV21-1 is a listed pseudogene. The CDR3 extends over 13 amino acids. For the CDR3, the DNA is TGTGCCAGATTGGACAGGGACGACTACGAGCAGTACTTC. As protein: CARLDRDDYEQYF.